This TCR beta chain was obtained from a study of blood T cell repertoires in COVID-19. Trimming removed 4 bases at V and 8 bases at J, with 14 bases between. The CDR3 contains 14 residues. The germline gives CDR1 SNHLY, CDR2 FYNNEI. Under the authors' procedure: Cell counts per sample came from amplifying reference gene primers. The table came from immunoSEQ multiplex PCR; TCRdb's copy has only in-frame clones and leaves some out. The V and J calls and clone size were taken over from that table, and D and trimming were inferred from the DNA. This table has under 200,000 clones, around 75% appearing once. One Seattle source followed patients from active infection through their disease course.

The clonotype originates from a woman in her thirties or forties with COVID-19, enrolled during active disease. The chain is built from TRBV2 and TRBJ2-2; TRBD2 is a possible D gene (6 bases). Material for sequencing was peripheral blood. For the CDR3, the DNA is TGTGCCAGCAGTGTGGGTGGCGGGGCTGGGGAGCTGTTTTTT. Translating it yields CASSVGGGAGELFF.